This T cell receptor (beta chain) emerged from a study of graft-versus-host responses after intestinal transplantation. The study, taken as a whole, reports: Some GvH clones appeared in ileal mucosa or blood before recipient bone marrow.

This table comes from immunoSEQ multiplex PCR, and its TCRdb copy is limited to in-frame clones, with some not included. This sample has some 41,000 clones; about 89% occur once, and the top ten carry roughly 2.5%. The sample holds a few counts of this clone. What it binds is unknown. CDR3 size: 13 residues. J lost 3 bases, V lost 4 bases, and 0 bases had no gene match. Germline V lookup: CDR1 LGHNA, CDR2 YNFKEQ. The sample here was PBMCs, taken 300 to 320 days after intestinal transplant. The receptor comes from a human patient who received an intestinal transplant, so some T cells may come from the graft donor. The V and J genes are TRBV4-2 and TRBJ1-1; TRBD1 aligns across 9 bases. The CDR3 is CASSRDRDTEAFF. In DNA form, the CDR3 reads TGTGCCAGCAGCCGGGACAGGGACACTGAAGCTTTCTTT.